Following are 28 T cell receptor beta chains from one sample sequenced in a study of OX40 agonist ivuxolimab in advanced cancers. Profiled with immunoSEQ multiplex PCR; TCRdb holds only in-frame clones, not every one. Counted here are approximately 70,000 clones, about nine tenths occurring once; the ten biggest clones make up over 0.55%. The sample was CD4+ or CD8+ T cells sorted from blood, taken in a trial of the OX40 agonist ivuxolimab. These receptors were taken from an adult with an advanced solid tumor such as melanoma, head and neck, liver or kidney cancer.

The V call is TRBV18, the J call TRBJ2-1; no definite D call. Germline V lookup: CDR1 KGHSH, CDR2 LQKENI. Trimming removed 0 bases at V and 8 bases at J, with 8 bases between. The CDR3 runs 13 residues. The CDR3 loop is CASSPPLYDEQFF. CDR3 DNA sequence: TGTGCCAGCTCACCACCGCTGTATGATGAGCAGTTCTTC.

J is TRBJ2-3 and V is TRBV5-4; the match to TRBD2 covers 8 bases. The germline V gene encodes CDR1 SGHNT and CDR2 YYREEE (reference sequence). V lost 4 bases, J lost 6 bases, and 7 bases stayed unmatched. The length of the CDR3 is 14 residues. CDR3 amino acids: CASSRPLAGDTQYF. In DNA, the CDR3 is TGTGCCAGCAGCCGCCCCCTAGCGGGTGATACGCAGTATTTT.

V gene TRBV6-5 combines with J gene TRBJ1-2, with D possibly TRBD1 on 5 matching bases. Deletions cut 6 bases from V and 5 bases from J, with 19 bases between. The CDR3 contains 15 residues. Germline-derived CDR1 and CDR2 are MNHEY and SVGAGI. The CDR3 loop is CASSRTGGIGYGYTF. DNA for the CDR3: TGTGCCAGCAGCCGCACGGGGGGGATAGGATATGGCTACACCTTC.

By share, this clone ranks as medium-sized. The V and J genes are TRBV7-9 and TRBJ1-1; the match to TRBD1 covers 7 bases. CDR3 length: 13 residues. Per the germline V gene, CDR1 is SEHNR and CDR2 is FQNEAQ (reference sequence). J gave up 3 bases and V 7 bases, and 5 bases lay outside the gene matches. The CDR3 spells CASTRGTDTEAFF. In DNA form, the CDR3 reads TGTGCCAGCACCAGGGGGACCGACACTGAAGCTTTCTTT.

This clone occurred a few times. The V and J genes are TRBV2 and TRBJ1-1; maybe TRBD1 (6 bases). The CDR3 extends over 12 amino acids. The germline V gene has CDR1 SNHLY and CDR2 FYNNEI. Trimming pared 7 bases from V and 12 bases from J, leaving 18 bases between. In DNA form, the CDR3 reads TGTGCCAGCAATCCCCCCACAGGGACGTCTTTCTTT. The encoded protein is CASNPPTGTSFF.

The chain employs TRBV7-9 and TRBJ2-2; D perhaps matches TRBD2 (6 bases). Germline CDR1 and CDR2: SEHNR and FQNEAQ (reference sequence). CDR3 length: 12 residues. V lost 5 bases and J 7 bases, leaving 8 bases between the germline ends. As DNA, the CDR3 is TGTGCCAGCAGCCCCGGGGGCGGGGAGCTGTTTTTT. Translated, it gives CASSPGGGELFF.

The rearrangement uses TRBV5-4 and TRBJ2-7; 7 nucleotides line up with TRBD1. The ends lost 3 bases at V and 7 bases at J; junction bases unmatched: 10. The CDR3 totals 14 residues. CDR1 is SGHNT, CDR2 YYREEE, per germline (reference sequence). CDR3 loop: CASSSGQLGTEQYF. Written as DNA, the CDR3 is TGTGCCAGCAGCTCGGGACAGTTGGGGACGGAGCAGTACTTC.

The chain uses TRBV2 and TRBJ1-3, with 7 bases identical to TRBD1. V was pared by 2 bases and J by 0 bases, with 4 bases of the junction left unmatched. Germline V lookup: CDR1 SNHLY, CDR2 FYNNEI. CDR3 length equals 16 residues. The CDR3 region is CASSERRDSSGNTIYF. The CDR3 nucleotides read TGTGCCAGCAGTGAAAGACGGGACAGCTCTGGAAACACCATATATTTT. Using reference TRBV2 and TRBJ1-3 for the parts outside the CDR3, the full variable domain is EPEVTQTPSHQVTQMGQEVILRCVPISNHLYFYWYRQILGQKVEFLVSFYNNEISEKSEIFDDQFSVERPDGSNFTLKIRSTKLEDSAMYFCASSERRDSSGNTIYFGEGSWLTVV.

J is TRBJ1-5 and V is TRBV12-5; possible D gene TRBD1, 5 bases. This CDR3 has 13 amino acids. Germline lookup yields CDR1 LGHNT and CDR2 FRNRAP. V lost 5 bases and J lost 5, with 10 bases in between. The CDR3, as DNA: TGTGCTAGTGGTCGGGACGGAGATCAGCCCCAGCATTTT. Amino acid sequence: CASGRDGDQPQHF.

This clone was seen a handful of times. The V and J genes are TRBV29-1 and TRBJ1-1, with TRBD1 identical over 8 bases. The J segment lost 5 bases and the V segment lost 7 bases, leaving 6 bases of the junction unmatched. In germline, CDR1 is SQVTM, CDR2 ANQGSEA. This CDR3 has 12 amino acids. CDR3 region: CSALGQGTEAFF. CDR3 coding DNA: TGCAGCGCCCTCGGACAGGGTACTGAAGCTTTCTTT.

As regards this clone: As the CDR3 is not closed by the conserved phenylalanine or tryptophan, this likely results from a read error. DNA for the CDR3: TGTGCCAGCAGCAAGGACGGGACAGAGGGTAGTGGCTACACCTCC. This sequence encodes CASSKDGTEGSGYTS. The chain employs TRBV5-4 and TRBJ1-2, with 7 bases matching TRBD1. Germline CDR1 and CDR2: SGHNT and YYREEE (reference sequence). CDR3 length equals 15 residues. V gave up 4 bases and J gave up 7 bases; unmatched junction bases: 13.

This sequence joins TRBV7-3 and TRBJ2-4; a possible D gene is TRBD1 (6 bases). V lost 5 bases and J 7 bases, leaving 12 bases between the germline ends. In germline, CDR1 is SGHTA, CDR2 FQGTGA. The CDR3 totals 13 residues. The CDR3 DNA follows: TGTGCCAGCAGCCCCGAAGGGGGTAACATTCAGTACTTC. This encodes CASSPEGGNIQYF.

V gene TRBV27 combines with J gene TRBJ1-6; no clear D gene. Deletions cut 0 bases from V and 7 bases from J, with 7 bases between. The CDR3 spans 14 residues. Germline CDR1 is MNHEY and CDR2 is SMNVEV (reference sequence). The CDR3 loop reads CASSLSPRNSPLHF. The CDR3 region has the DNA TGTGCCAGCAGTTTATCCCCACGGAATTCACCCCTCCACTTT.

The V and J genes are TRBV30 and TRBJ1-3, with 8 bases aligning to TRBD1. The ends lost 2 bases at V and 1 base at J; junction bases unmatched: 4. This CDR3 comprises 15 residues. Germline lookup yields CDR1 GTSNPN and CDR2 SVGIG (reference sequence). The CDR3 reads CAWSPQGASGNTIYF. DNA of the CDR3: TGTGCCTGGAGTCCCCAGGGGGCATCTGGAAACACCATATATTTT.

The CDR3 DNA is TGTGCCAGCAGTGAATCCCGATATCGGGAGAGCAATCAGCCCCAGCATTTT. This sequence encodes CASSESRYRESNQPQHF. V is TRBV7-9 and J is TRBJ1-5; D gene uncertain. V was cut by 6 bases and J by 1 base, with 19 bases left in between. The CDR3 is 17 residues long. Germline loops: CDR1 SEHNR, CDR2 FQNEAQ (reference sequence).

The rearrangement uses TRBV27 and TRBJ2-5; TRBD2 aligns across 15 bases. After removal of 2 bases from V and 2 bases from J, the junction contained 0 bases not matched to a gene. Germline CDR1 reads MNHEY; CDR2 reads SMNVEV (reference sequence). The CDR3 sequence is 16 residues long. In DNA, the CDR3 is TGTGCCAGCAGTTTAGGACTAGCGGGGGGGCAAGAGACCCAGTACTTC. Translation: CASSLGLAGGQETQYF.

The chain uses TRBV5-5 and TRBJ1-6, with D maybe TRBD1 (5 bases). Germline loops: CDR1 SGHKS, CDR2 YYEKEE (reference sequence). The CDR3 is 15 amino acids. V was cut by 4 bases and J by 8 bases, with 16 bases left in between. The CDR3 region is CASSRPDRTDSPLHF. In DNA, the CDR3 is TGTGCCAGCAGCCGCCCCGACAGAACGGATTCACCCCTCCACTTT.

This chain links TRBV5-1 with TRBJ1-1; weak D call: TRBD1 (5 bases). V lost 2 bases and J lost 6, with 26 bases in between. The CDR3 is made up of 18 amino acids. CDR1 is SGHRS, CDR2 YFSETQ, per germline. The CDR3: CASSFLVRVGLEVPEAFF. CDR3 bases: TGCGCCAGCAGCTTCCTGGTCAGGGTTGGCCTGGAAGTTCCTGAAGCTTTCTTT.

V usage is TRBV2 and J usage is TRBJ2-6; 7 bases match TRBD1. Per the germline V gene, CDR1 is SNHLY and CDR2 is FYNNEI. After removal of 8 bases from V and 1 base from J, the junction contained 2 bases not matched to a gene. The CDR3 extends over 14 amino acids. The CDR3 loop is CASPTGSGANVLTF. CDR3 nucleotides: TGTGCCAGCCCGACAGGGTCTGGGGCCAACGTCCTGACTTTC.

The chain is built from TRBV18 and TRBJ2-3, with TRBD2 as a possible D gene (7 bases). V shed 2 bases and J shed 1 base, with 13 bases lying between them. The CDR3 consists of 16 residues. The germline V gene encodes CDR1 KGHSH and CDR2 LQKENI. CDR3 in DNA: TGTGCCAGCTCACCAGACGGGGGGCCCCGCACAGATACGCAGTATTTT. Its translation: CASSPDGGPRTDTQYF.

The DNA for the CDR3 is TGTGCCAGCAGTGGTACCAGGACGAACACTGAAGCTTTCTTT. This sequence encodes CASSGTRTNTEAFF. The chain carries TRBV2 and TRBJ1-1; D uncertain. CDR1 is SNHLY, CDR2 FYNNEI, per germline. Trimming removed 4 bases from V and 1 base from J, with 10 bases in between. The CDR3 has 14 residues.

The V and J genes are TRBV2 and TRBJ1-1; 7 positions match TRBD1. The V and J ends lost 6 bases and 2 bases, in that order; junction bases with no gene match: 6. The CDR3 spans 14 residues. CDR1 SNHLY and CDR2 FYNNEI come from the germline V gene. CDR3 protein: CASRWDSTNTEAFF. The CDR3 coding sequence is TGTGCCAGCAGATGGGACAGTACCAACACTGAAGCTTTCTTT.

The gene calls are TRBV29-1 and TRBJ1-2; D is unresolved. Trimming stripped 0 bases from V and 4 bases from J, with 12 bases between. This CDR3 contains 14 residues. The germline CDR1 and CDR2 sequences are SQVTM and ANQGSEA. CDR3 sequence: CSVEENRAGYGYTF. DNA for the CDR3: TGCAGCGTTGAAGAGAATCGGGCGGGCTATGGCTACACCTTC.

The J gene is TRBJ2-3, the V gene TRBV6-5; no clear D. The V gene's germline CDR1 is MNHEY and CDR2 SVGAGI. The CDR3 is made up of 13 amino acids. Trimming took off 2 bases at V and 1 base at J, with 4 bases between the two ends. For the CDR3, the DNA is TGTGCCAGCAGTTACGCTGGCACAGATACGCAGTATTTT. It yields the protein CASSYAGTDTQYF.

This chain connects TRBV6-5 to TRBJ2-7; D might be TRBD2 (7 bases). The CDR3 spans 14 residues. Trimming shortened V by 6 bases and J by 4 bases, and 16 bases separated the two germline ends. CDR1 is MNHEY and CDR2 is SVGAGI in the germline V gene. The CDR3 coding sequence is TGTGCCAGCAGCTTGTTGAGGGGGGGGTACGAGCAGTACTTC. This translates into CASSLLRGGYEQYF.

The chain couples TRBV19 to TRBJ1-1; TRBD1 agrees at 7 bases. V shed 9 bases and J 5 bases; nucleotides not matched to a gene: 9. Germline lookup yields CDR1 LNHDA and CDR2 SQIVND (reference sequence). This CDR3 region has 13 residues. As DNA, the CDR3 is TGTGCCAGCTCCGGGACAGCCAAGACTGAAGCTTTCTTT. Translation gives CASSGTAKTEAFF.

This clone was observed once. This sequence joins TRBV11-2 and TRBJ2-6; tentative D call: TRBD1 (5 bases). Germline values: CDR1 SGHAT, CDR2 FQNNGV. This CDR3 is built from 15 residues. The V and J ends lost 3 bases and 2 bases respectively, with 8 bases between them. CDR3 protein: CASSFDSTGANVLTF. The CDR3, as DNA: TGTGCCAGCAGCTTTGACAGTACTGGGGCCAACGTCCTGACTTTC.

The rearrangement links TRBV11-2 to TRBJ2-5; 11 nucleotides match TRBD1. The CDR3 sequence is 16 residues long. The germline gives CDR1 SGHAT, CDR2 FQNNGV. V lost 5 bases, J lost 2 bases, and 7 bases stayed unmatched. The CDR3 DNA reads as TGTGCCAGCAGCATCTGGGACAGGGGGGAACAAGAGACCCAGTACTTC. Residues: CASSIWDRGEQETQYF.